This passage covers 32 T cell receptor beta chains from one sample sequenced in a study of T cell changes during pregnancy in multiple sclerosis. The table came from immunoSEQ multiplex PCR; TCRdb's copy has only in-frame clones and leaves some out. The sample has about 59,000 clones; over 90% are singletons. The material was CD8+ T cells from peripheral blood mononuclear cells, obtained in the third trimester of pregnancy. The source of these receptors is a female donor with multiple sclerosis, enrolled in a pregnancy study.

This clone occurred a few times. In DNA, the CDR3 is TGTGCCTGGAGTCACTATACGAACACTGAAGCTTTCTTT. Its protein is CAWSHYTNTEAFF. The J gene is TRBJ1-1, the V gene TRBV30; D gene uncertain. The CDR3 is 13 residues long. CDR1 and CDR2 from the germline V gene are GTSNPN and SVGIG (reference sequence). Trimming stripped 2 bases from V and 1 base from J, with 8 bases between.

This clone was seen a few times. This chain joins TRBV27 and TRBJ1-5; 7 bases are shared with TRBD1. Germline values: CDR1 MNHEY, CDR2 SMNVEV (reference sequence). Unmatched junction bases numbered 5, after V lost 5 bases and J lost 4 bases. This CDR3 has 14 residues. CDR3 sequence reads: CASSLPGQNQPQHF. As DNA, the CDR3 is TGTGCCAGCAGTCTGCCGGGACAGAATCAGCCCCAGCATTTT.

The CDR3 DNA reads as TGTGCCTGGAGTATCCTCGACAGGGGCACTGAAGCTTTCTTT. Residues: CAWSILDRGTEAFF. The genes are TRBV30 and TRBJ1-1, with TRBD1 matching over 8 bases. V dropped 2 bases and J dropped 4; count of bases not matched to a gene: 6. CDR1 is GTSNPN and CDR2 is SVGIG in the germline V gene (reference sequence). CDR3 length: 14 amino acids.

The chain has TRBV19 and TRBJ1-2; D call uncertain. The V and J ends lost 1 base and 6 bases respectively, with 15 bases between them. This CDR3 region has 15 residues. Germline CDR1 reads LNHDA; CDR2 reads SQIVND (reference sequence). The CDR3 coding sequence is TGTGCCAGTAGTATAGGCCTAGGCAGAATCGATGGCTACACCTTC. As protein: CASSIGLGRIDGYTF. The full variable domain, with the rest looked up from reference TRBV19 and TRBJ1-2, is DGGITQSPKYLFRKEGQNVTLSCEQNLNHDAMYWYRQDPGQGLRLIYYSQIVNDFQKGDIAEGYSVSREKKESFPLTVTSAQKNPTAFYLCASSIGLGRIDGYTFGSGTRLTVV.

This clone appeared a single time. This chain links TRBV4-2 with TRBJ2-3, with TRBD1 matching 10 bases. The CDR3 extends over 15 amino acids. Trimming took 3 bases from V and 4 from J; bases not matched to a gene: 4. CDR1 is LGHNA and CDR2 is YNFKEQ in the germline V gene. The CDR3 protein is CASSHGTGVPDTQYF. DNA of the CDR3: TGTGCCAGCAGCCATGGGACAGGGGTCCCAGATACGCAGTATTTT.

The chain has TRBV30 and TRBJ1-5; D is unclear. This CDR3 spans 13 amino acids. Looked up from germline, CDR1 is GTSNPN and CDR2 is SVGIG (reference sequence). V was clipped by 2 bases and J by 1 base, with 6 bases between them. The CDR3 region is CAWSLLSNQPQHF. The CDR3 DNA sequence: TGTGCCTGGAGTTTATTGAGCAATCAGCCCCAGCATTTT.

The chain has TRBV11-3 and TRBJ2-1, with D possibly TRBD2 on 6 matching bases. The germline V gene has CDR1 SGHNT and CDR2 YENEEA. V was trimmed by 3 bases and J by 5 bases, leaving 11 bases between them. The CDR3 contains 14 residues. The CDR3: CASSFFGGNNEQFF. DNA of the CDR3: TGTGCCAGCAGCTTTTTTGGGGGGAACAATGAGCAGTTCTTC.

V is TRBV9 and J is TRBJ1-2; D is possibly TRBD1 (5 bases). This CDR3 comprises 13 residues. V lost 4 bases and J lost 8, with 15 bases in between. CDR1 SGDLS and CDR2 YYNGEE come from the germline V gene. The CDR3 nucleotides read TGTGCCAGCAGCAGACAGTCCCACCTGGGCTACACCTTC. Translating gives CASSRQSHLGYTF.

With regard to this clone: The germline gene is not matched at one end of the junction; a read error may be the cause. The rearrangement joins TRBV10-2 to TRBJ2-7; 8 positions agree with TRBD2. CDR1 is WSHSY, CDR2 SAAADI, per germline. The CDR3 consists of 14 residues. CDR3 in amino acids: CASTEVAGSREQYF. CDR3 coding DNA: TGCGCCAGCACTGAGGTAGCGGGATCTCGGGAGCAGTACTTC.

The gene calls are TRBV19 and TRBJ2-2, with D possibly being TRBD1 (6 bases). Germline V gene data show CDR1 as LNHDA and CDR2 as SQIVND (reference sequence). Trimming left V 10 bases short and J 1 base short, with 10 bases between. The CDR3 covers 13 residues. DNA of the CDR3: TGTGCCATAGAGACAGGGAACACCGGGGAGCTGTTTTTT. Translation: CAIETGNTGELFF.

The chain has TRBV2 and TRBJ1-4, with TRBD1 matching over 10 bases. There are 14 residues in the CDR3. The trim removed 4 bases at V and 8 bases at J, leaving 4 bases unmatched. Germline assignment: CDR1 SNHLY and CDR2 FYNNEI. The CDR3 DNA reads TGTGCCAGCAGTGCCGGGACAGGGGAGGAAAAACTGTTTTTT. It specifies CASSAGTGEEKLFF.

The chain employs TRBV6-6 and TRBJ2-2; D may be TRBD2 (7 bases). Trimming stripped 1 base from V and 6 bases from J, with 15 bases between. The CDR3 sequence is 16 residues long. The germline V gene has CDR1 MNHNY and CDR2 SVGAGI (reference sequence). CDR3 sequence (DNA): TGTGCCAGCAGTTACTTCGGGGGGCGTAGGTCCGGGGAGCTGTTTTTT. Translating it yields CASSYFGGRRSGELFF.

The chain joins TRBV6-5 to TRBJ2-1, with TRBD2 matching 11 bases. Germline lookup yields CDR1 MNHEY and CDR2 SVGAGI. With 6 bases clipped from V and 3 bases from J, the junction kept 4 bases outside the gene matches. The CDR3 spans 15 residues. For the CDR3, the DNA is TGTGCCAGCAGCCCCGGGACTAGCGGCTACAATGAGCAGTTCTTC. It encodes CASSPGTSGYNEQFF.

The chain carries TRBV6-5 and TRBJ2-1; 9 bases map to TRBD2. This CDR3 comprises 16 residues. CDR1 and CDR2 (germline): MNHEY, SVGAGI. V was clipped by 4 bases and J by 2 bases; unmatched bases: 6. The CDR3, as DNA: TGTGCCAGCAGTTCTCTAGCGGGAAGACCCTACAATGAGCAGTTCTTC. This encodes CASSSLAGRPYNEQFF.

The chain is built from TRBV2 and TRBJ1-5, with D perhaps matching TRBD1 (6 bases). Germline V CDR1 and CDR2: SNHLY, FYNNEI. The V end lost 1 base, the J end lost 4 bases, and 14 bases lay between the germline ends. The CDR3 spans 16 residues. As DNA, the CDR3 is TGTGCCAGCAGTGAAGTTCGGACAGTGTTTAATCAGCCCCAGCATTTT. Amino acid sequence: CASSEVRTVFNQPQHF. Supplemented by reference TRBV2 and TRBJ1-5, the full variable domain reads EPEVTQTPSHQVTQMGQEVILRCVPISNHLYFYWYRQILGQKVEFLVSFYNNEISEKSEIFDDQFSVERPDGSNFTLKIRSTKLEDSAMYFCASSEVRTVFNQPQHFGDGTRLSIL.

The chain couples TRBV27 to TRBJ2-7; a possible D gene is TRBD2 (5 bases). V lost 4 bases, J lost 1 base, and 8 bases lay in between. This CDR3 has 13 residues. Germline lookup yields CDR1 MNHEY and CDR2 SMNVEV (reference sequence). The CDR3 DNA sequence: TGTGCCAGCAGTTACGGGGTTTCCTACGAGCAGTACTTC. This gives the protein CASSYGVSYEQYF.

This chain links TRBV5-4 with TRBJ2-4; D may be TRBD2 (6 bases). The V end lost 2 bases, the J end lost 0 bases, and 15 bases lay between the germline ends. The V gene's germline CDR1 is SGHNT and CDR2 YYREEE (reference sequence). The CDR3 spans 17 residues. The CDR3 here is CASSFQTYSGAKNIQYF. The DNA of the CDR3 is TGTGCCAGCAGCTTCCAGACCTATAGCGGAGCCAAAAACATTCAGTACTTC.

The chain uses TRBV7-8 and TRBJ2-5, with D possibly being TRBD1 (6 bases). CDR1 and CDR2 (germline): SGHVS, FQNEAQ. V was pared by 1 base and J by 5 bases, with 17 bases between. The CDR3 is made up of 16 amino acids. DNA for the CDR3: TGTGCCAGCAGCTTAGTTAGTGGCAGGGGAATGGAGACCCAGTACTTC. It specifies CASSLVSGRGMETQYF.

The rearrangement uses TRBV19 and TRBJ2-7; 10 nucleotides line up with TRBD1. J was trimmed by 6 bases and V by 3 bases; bases with no gene match: 11. The CDR3 sequence is 16 residues long. Germline CDR1 and CDR2: LNHDA and SQIVND (reference sequence). CDR3 DNA: TGTGCCAGTAGTATCCCGGACAGGGGGAGTCATAGCGAGCAGTACTTC. Protein product: CASSIPDRGSHSEQYF.

This chain joins TRBV2 and TRBJ1-1; weak D call: TRBD1 (5 bases). The CDR3 is made up of 14 amino acids. Germline CDR1 reads SNHLY; CDR2 reads FYNNEI. Trimming took 6 bases from V and 5 from J, leaving 16 bases between them. CDR3 DNA sequence: TGTGCCAGCAGGGGGCCACGAAACATAACTGAAGCTTTCTTT. Amino acids: CASRGPRNITEAFF.

This clone was counted only a few times. The chain has TRBV19 and TRBJ2-1; 8 positions match TRBD1. Germline V gene sequence: CDR1 LNHDA, CDR2 SQIVND (reference sequence). The ends lost 7 bases at V and 0 bases at J; junction bases unmatched: 2. The CDR3 has 14 amino acids. CDR3 region: CASNQGASYNEQFF. The CDR3, as DNA: TGTGCCAGTAATCAGGGGGCCTCCTACAATGAGCAGTTCTTC. Full variable domain (outside the CDR3, taken from reference TRBV19 and TRBJ2-1): DGGITQSPKYLFRKEGQNVTLSCEQNLNHDAMYWYRQDPGQGLRLIYYSQIVNDFQKGDIAEGYSVSREKKESFPLTVTSAQKNPTAFYLCASNQGASYNEQFFGPGTRLTVL.

This clone was counted once. The rearrangement joins TRBV5-1 to TRBJ2-7; no clear D gene. The CDR3 has 16 amino acids. V was trimmed by 3 bases and J by 0 bases, leaving 16 bases between them. The germline CDR1 and CDR2 sequences are SGHRS and YFSETQ. CDR3 DNA sequence: TGCGCCAGCAGCTCGGTTCCTACAGAGAGCTCCTACGAGCAGTACTTC. This codes for CASSSVPTESSYEQYF.

The gene calls are TRBV27 and TRBJ2-7; D is uncertain. The germline CDR1 and CDR2 sequences are MNHEY and SMNVEV (reference sequence). Trimming took off 2 bases at V and 2 bases at J, with 10 bases between the two ends. This CDR3 has 14 residues. CDR3 protein: CASSLVARTYEQYF. In nucleotides, the CDR3 is TGTGCCAGCAGTTTAGTGGCTAGAACCTACGAGCAGTACTTC.

CDR3 amino acids: CASSGGGTGTSVYEQYF. CDR3 DNA: TGTGCCAGTAGCGGGGGGGGCACCGGGACTAGCGTCTACGAGCAGTACTTC. The chain combines TRBV19 with TRBJ2-7; 10 positions match TRBD2. Trimming at V came to 6 bases and at J to 3 bases, leaving 14 bases not matched to a gene. Germline CDR1 is LNHDA and CDR2 is SQIVND (reference sequence). The CDR3 extends over 17 amino acids.

The CDR3 DNA reads as TGTGCCAGCAGCGTATACCCCGGGGGAGATACGCAGTATTTT. It is translated as CASSVYPGGDTQYF. The chain recombines TRBV9 with TRBJ2-3; TRBD2 is a possible D gene (6 bases). Germline V gene sequence: CDR1 SGDLS, CDR2 YYNGEE. CDR3 length: 14 residues. V was shortened by 1 base and J by 5 bases, with 11 bases between the two germline ends.

V usage is TRBV19 and J usage is TRBJ2-1, with D perhaps TRBD1 (5 bases). The CDR3 runs 13 residues. In germline, CDR1 is LNHDA, CDR2 SQIVND (reference sequence). Trimming took 3 bases from V and 6 from J, leaving 9 bases between them. The CDR3 region is CASSMGLTNEQFF. The CDR3 DNA follows: TGTGCCAGTAGTATGGGGCTTACCAATGAGCAGTTCTTC.

The rearrangement links TRBV30 to TRBJ2-2; tentative D call: TRBD2 (6 bases). Germline V gene sequence: CDR1 GTSNPN, CDR2 SVGIG (reference sequence). The CDR3 spans 12 residues. The ends were cut back, 5 bases at V and 8 bases at J, with 12 bases in the middle. The CDR3 nucleotides read TGTGCCTGGGGTACCCGGGGGGGGGAGCTGTTTTTT. The encoded protein is CAWGTRGGELFF.

The chain carries TRBV7-9 and TRBJ2-5; D uncertain. The CDR3 runs 11 residues. The V gene's germline CDR1 is SEHNR and CDR2 FQNEAQ (reference sequence). V shed 3 bases and J shed 5 bases, with 4 bases lying between them. The CDR3 coding sequence is TGTGCCAGCAGCTTTTCGGAGACCCAGTACTTC. The encoded protein is CASSFSETQYF.

The chain joins TRBV7-9 to TRBJ2-3, with 8 nucleotides matching TRBD2. Germline assignment: CDR1 SEHNR and CDR2 FQNEAQ (reference sequence). The CDR3 extends over 15 amino acids. The J segment lost 2 bases and the V segment lost 3 bases, leaving 4 bases of the junction unmatched. The CDR3 loop reads CASSFTSGNTDTQYF. The CDR3 DNA follows: TGTGCCAGCAGCTTCACTAGCGGAAACACAGATACGCAGTATTTT.

The chain uses TRBV28 and TRBJ2-7; perhaps TRBD1 as D (6 bases). This CDR3 region has 12 residues. Between the trimmed V and J ends, which lost 7 bases and 2 bases, there was a span of 9 bases. Germline lookup yields CDR1 MDHEN and CDR2 SYDVKM. CDR3 in DNA: TGTGCCAGCACCGGACAGACCTACGAGCAGTACTTC. It translates to CASTGQTYEQYF. Variable domain in full (rest from reference TRBV28 and TRBJ2-7): DVKVTQSSRYLVKRTGEKVFLECVQDMDHENMFWYRQDPGLGLRLIYFSYDVKMKEKGDIPEGYSVSREKKERFSLILESASTNQTSMYLCASTGQTYEQYFGPGTRLTVT.

The chain links TRBV6-1 to TRBJ1-2; 9 bases agree with TRBD1. The germline CDR1 and CDR2 sequences are MNHNS and SASEGT. The junction had 9 bases not matched to a gene; V was cut back by 10 bases and J by 6 bases. The CDR3 length is 13 residues. The chain's CDR3 is CAIAQGARDGYTF. The CDR3 bases are TGTGCCATCGCACAGGGGGCGCGCGATGGCTACACCTTC.

The chain joins TRBV30 to TRBJ2-2; 8 bases line up with TRBD2. The CDR3 contains 15 residues. J was trimmed by 6 bases and V by 2 bases; bases with no gene match: 8. Germline lookup yields CDR1 GTSNPN and CDR2 SVGIG (reference sequence). DNA of the CDR3: TGTGCCTGGAGTCCAGCGGGAGTTTGGTCCGGGGAGCTGTTTTTT. Amino acid sequence: CAWSPAGVWSGELFF.